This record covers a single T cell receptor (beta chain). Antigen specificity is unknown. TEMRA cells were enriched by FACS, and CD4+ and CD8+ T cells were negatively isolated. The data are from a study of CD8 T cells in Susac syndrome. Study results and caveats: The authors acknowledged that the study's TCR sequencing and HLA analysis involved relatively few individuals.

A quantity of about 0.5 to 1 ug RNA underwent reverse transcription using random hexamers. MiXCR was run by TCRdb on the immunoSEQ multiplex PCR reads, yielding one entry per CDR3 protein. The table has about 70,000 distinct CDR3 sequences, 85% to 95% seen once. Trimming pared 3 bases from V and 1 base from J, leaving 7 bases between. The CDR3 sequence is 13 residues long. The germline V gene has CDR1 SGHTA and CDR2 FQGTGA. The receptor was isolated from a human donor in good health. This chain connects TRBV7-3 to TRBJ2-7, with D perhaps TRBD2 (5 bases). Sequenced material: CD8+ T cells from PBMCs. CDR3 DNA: TGTGCCAGCAGCTTTGAGGGTTCCTACGAGCAGTACTTC. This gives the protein CASSFEGSYEQYF. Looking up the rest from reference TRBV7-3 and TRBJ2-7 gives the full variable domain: GAGVSQTPSNKVTEKGKYVELRCDPISGHTALYWYRQSLGQGPEFLIYFQGTGAADDSGLPNDRFFAVRPEGSVSTLKIQRTERGDSAVYLCASSFEGSYEQYFGPGTRLTVT.